Sequencing of this T cell receptor (beta chain) was carried out in a study of T cell changes during pregnancy in multiple sclerosis. Only in-frame clones appear in the TCRdb table, and some are missing; sequencing was by immunoSEQ multiplex PCR. The sample shows about 79,000 clones, around 95% of them seen only once. This CDR3 is 16 amino acids long. Germline values: CDR1 SGHDT, CDR2 YYEEEE. The V and J ends lost 2 bases and 2 bases respectively, with 13 bases between them. The clonotype originates from a female donor in good health, enrolled as a control in a pregnancy study. V gene TRBV5-6 combines with J gene TRBJ2-2; the D is unclear. This material consisted of peripheral blood, taken in the second trimester of pregnancy. The CDR3 DNA sequence: TGTGCCAGCAGCTTAATCTCACCCTACAACACCGGGGAGCTGTTTTTT. As protein: CASSLISPYNTGELFF.